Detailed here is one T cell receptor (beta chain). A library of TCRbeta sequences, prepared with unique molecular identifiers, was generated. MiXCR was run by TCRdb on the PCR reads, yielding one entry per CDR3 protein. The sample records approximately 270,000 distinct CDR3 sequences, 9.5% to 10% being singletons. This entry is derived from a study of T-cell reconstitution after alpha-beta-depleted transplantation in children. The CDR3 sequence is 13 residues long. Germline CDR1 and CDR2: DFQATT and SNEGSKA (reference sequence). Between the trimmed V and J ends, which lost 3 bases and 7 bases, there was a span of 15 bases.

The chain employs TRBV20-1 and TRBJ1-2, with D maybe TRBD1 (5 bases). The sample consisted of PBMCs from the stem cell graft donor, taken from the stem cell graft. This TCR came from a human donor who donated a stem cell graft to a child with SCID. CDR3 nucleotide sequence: TGCAGTGCTAGTGTTGGTACAGGCTCTGGCTACACCTTC. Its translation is CSASVGTGSGYTF.